This is a list of T cell receptor beta chains from one sample in a study of shared clonotypes between healthy human individuals. The data were produced by immunoSEQ multiplex PCR, yet TCRdb's version contains in-frame clones alone and is incomplete. The sample includes millions of clones, approximately 95% of them seen just once. Sequences were obtained from naive CD8+ T cells sorted from blood. These receptors all come from a man aged 18 to 35 in good health. CDR3s include the opening cysteine and the closing phenylalanine or tryptophan. Each record gives: clone size, V gene, D gene, J gene, CDR3 DNA, CDR3 protein. D genes are given only for firm matches. A row's size may be missing; if present it is once, few, many or a size class.

clone size: .
V gene: TRBV7-9
D gene: TRBD2
J gene: TRBJ2-5
CDR3 DNA: TGTGCCAGCAGCCCCCGGGGAGGGGAAGGTGAGACCCAGTACTTC
CDR3 protein: CASSPRGGEGETQYF

clone size: once
V gene: TRBV6-1
D gene: .
J gene: TRBJ2-5
CDR3 DNA: TGTGCCAGCGCAACTGGGACTCTACAAGAGACCCAGTACTTC
CDR3 protein: CASATGTLQETQYF

clone size: .
V gene: TRBV11-3
D gene: .
J gene: TRBJ1-4
CDR3 DNA: TGTGCCAGCAGCTTAGTGCAACCTGAGGGAAAACTGTTTTTT
CDR3 protein: CASSLVQPEGKLFF

clone size: .
V gene: TRBV5-6
D gene: .
J gene: TRBJ2-7
CDR3 DNA: TGTGCCAGCAGCTTGGCCGTTCAGTACGAGCAGTACTTC
CDR3 protein: CASSLAVQYEQYF

clone size: .
V gene: TRBV7-9
D gene: .
J gene: TRBJ2-5
CDR3 DNA: TGTGCCAGCAGCTTGTTAGGCGAGCATGAAGGGGAAGAGACCCAGTACTTC
CDR3 protein: CASSLLGEHEGEETQYF

clone size: .
V gene: TRBV27
D gene: .
J gene: TRBJ2-5
CDR3 DNA: TGTGCCAGCAGAGCTGGGGGGGCGAGGGAGACCCAGTACTTC
CDR3 protein: CASRAGGARETQYF

clone size: .
V gene: TRBV28
D gene: TRBD1
J gene: TRBJ1-1
CDR3 DNA: TGTGCCAGCAGACCCGGAACAGGGGGCACTGAAGCTTTCTTT
CDR3 protein: CASRPGTGGTEAFF

clone size: .
V gene: TRBV7-8
D gene: .
J gene: TRBJ1-2
CDR3 DNA: TGTGCCAGCACCCCTTTCGTGGAGGGAGACTATGGCTACACCTTC
CDR3 protein: CASTPFVEGDYGYTF

clone size: .
V gene: TRBV5-6
D gene: TRBD2
J gene: TRBJ2-7
CDR3 DNA: TGTGCCAGCAGCTGGATGGTAGCGGGGGATGCCGCCCTCTACGAGCAGTACTTC
CDR3 protein: CASSWMVAGDAALYEQYF

clone size: .
V gene: TRBV4-1
D gene: .
J gene: TRBJ2-1
CDR3 DNA: TGCGCCAGCAGCCCGCGAAGAGGCTCCTACAATGAGCAGTTCTTC
CDR3 protein: CASSPRRGSYNEQFF

clone size: .
V gene: TRBV4-1
D gene: TRBD2
J gene: TRBJ2-2
CDR3 DNA: TGCGCCAGCAGCCAAGTTCTAGCGGGATGGGACACCGGGGAGCTGTTTTTT
CDR3 protein: CASSQVLAGWDTGELFF

clone size: .
V gene: TRBV28
D gene: .
J gene: TRBJ2-3
CDR3 DNA: TGTGCCAGCAACCCCTTATCGTCTCTCACAGATACGCAGTATTTT
CDR3 protein: CASNPLSSLTDTQYF

clone size: few
V gene: TRBV5-1
D gene: .
J gene: TRBJ1-2
CDR3 DNA: TGCGCCAGCAGCTTGGCGGCCGCAGACTATGGCTACACCTTC
CDR3 protein: CASSLAAADYGYTF

clone size: once
V gene: TRBV5-3
D gene: .
J gene: TRBJ2-1
CDR3 DNA: TGTGCCAGAAGCCTGGAGGTTCGGGAGACCCACAATGAGCAGTTCTTC
CDR3 protein: CARSLEVRETHNEQFF

clone size: .
V gene: TRBV10-1
D gene: .
J gene: TRBJ1-6
CDR3 DNA: TGCGCCAGCAGTGAGTCGGGTTCACCCCTCCACTTT
CDR3 protein: CASSESGSPLHF

clone size: .
V gene: TRBV6-5
D gene: .
J gene: TRBJ2-1
CDR3 DNA: TGTGCCAGCGGTTGGGACCAGATTTCGCCCAATGAGCAGTTCTTC
CDR3 protein: CASGWDQISPNEQFF

clone size: .
V gene: TRBV9
D gene: TRBD2
J gene: TRBJ2-1
CDR3 DNA: TGTGCCAGCAGCGTAAGGGCTAGCGGGAGCGATGAGCAGTTCTTC
CDR3 protein: CASSVRASGSDEQFF

clone size: once
V gene: TRBV27
D gene: .
J gene: TRBJ1-5
CDR3 DNA: TGTGCCAGCAACGGGAAAGGGCAGCCCCAGCATTTT
CDR3 protein: CASNGKGQPQHF

clone size: .
V gene: TRBV7-9
D gene: TRBD2
J gene: TRBJ2-1
CDR3 DNA: TGTGCCAGCAGCTTAGGACTTAGCGGGACCTACAATGAGCAGTTCTTC
CDR3 protein: CASSLGLSGTYNEQFF

clone size: .
V gene: TRBV10-2
D gene: .
J gene: TRBJ2-5
CDR3 DNA: TGCGCCAGCAGTGAAGAAGGGTCGGAGACCCAGTACTTC
CDR3 protein: CASSEEGSETQYF

clone size: .
V gene: TRBV30
D gene: TRBD1
J gene: TRBJ2-7
CDR3 DNA: TGTGCCTGGAGTCCAGGACAGGGCGAAGACGAGCAGTACTTC
CDR3 protein: CAWSPGQGEDEQYF

clone size: .
V gene: TRBV27
D gene: .
J gene: TRBJ1-6
CDR3 DNA: TGTGCCAGCAGTTTATCCACGACGGGAAATTCACCCCTCCACTTT
CDR3 protein: CASSLSTTGNSPLHF

clone size: .
V gene: TRBV7-8
D gene: TRBD2
J gene: TRBJ2-3
CDR3 DNA: TGTGCCAGCAGCTCGAGACTAGCGGGGTATGCAGATACGCAGTATTTT
CDR3 protein: CASSSRLAGYADTQYF

clone size: few
V gene: TRBV7-9
D gene: TRBD1
J gene: TRBJ2-7
CDR3 DNA: TGTGCCAGCAGCAACCGGGACAGATCCTACGAGCAGTACTTC
CDR3 protein: CASSNRDRSYEQYF

clone size: .
V gene: TRBV6-5
D gene: .
J gene: TRBJ2-7
CDR3 DNA: TGTGCCAGCAGTCCGTTCACGACACCCTCCTACGGGCAGTACTTC
CDR3 protein: CASSPFTTPSYGQYF

clone size: once
V gene: TRBV28
D gene: .
J gene: TRBJ1-1
CDR3 DNA: TGTGCCAGCAGCCTTAGGACCCCGAACACTGAAGCTTTCTTT
CDR3 protein: CASSLRTPNTEAFF

clone size: .
V gene: TRBV30
D gene: TRBD1
J gene: TRBJ1-6
CDR3 DNA: TGTGCCTGGAGCGAGACAGGGTATTCACCCCTCCACTTT
CDR3 protein: CAWSETGYSPLHF

clone size: .
V gene: TRBV6-5
D gene: .
J gene: TRBJ2-7
CDR3 DNA: TGTGCCAGCAGTTACTTAACAAGCGCGGACGAGCAGTACTTC
CDR3 protein: CASSYLTSADEQYF

clone size: once
V gene: TRBV30
D gene: .
J gene: TRBJ1-3
CDR3 DNA: TGTGCCAGCGACAGGTACGGCAGCTCTGGAAACACCATATATTTT
CDR3 protein: CASDRYGSSGNTIYF

clone size: .
V gene: TRBV11-2
D gene: TRBD1
J gene: TRBJ2-7
CDR3 DNA: TGTGCCAGCAGTCCTAGGACAGGAAAAGTCCACGAGCAGTACTTC
CDR3 protein: CASSPRTGKVHEQYF

clone size: .
V gene: TRBV4-3
D gene: .
J gene: TRBJ2-7
CDR3 DNA: TGCGCCAGCAGCCAAGATAAGGTAGCACTCGAGCAGTACTTC
CDR3 protein: CASSQDKVALEQYF

clone size: .
V gene: TRBV28
D gene: .
J gene: TRBJ1-1
CDR3 DNA: TGTGCCAGCAGTGGGGGCGTCAGGGTTGAGAACACTGAAGCTTTCTTT
CDR3 protein: CASSGGVRVENTEAFF

clone size: .
V gene: TRBV4-1
D gene: TRBD2
J gene: TRBJ2-7
CDR3 DNA: TGCGCCAGCAGCTGGGATGGGGCGGGGGTACTCTACGAGCAGTACTTC
CDR3 protein: CASSWDGAGVLYEQYF

clone size: .
V gene: TRBV5-1
D gene: TRBD1
J gene: TRBJ2-7
CDR3 DNA: TGCGCCAGCAGCCCCTGGACAGGGGGTTCCTACGAGCAGTACTTC
CDR3 protein: CASSPWTGGSYEQYF

clone size: .
V gene: TRBV7-9
D gene: .
J gene: TRBJ1-2
CDR3 DNA: TGTGCCAGCAGCTTAGAAGCTTCACAGGGCGTGGGGCCCGCCCACACCTTC
CDR3 protein: CASSLEASQGVGPAHTF

clone size: .
V gene: TRBV2
D gene: .
J gene: TRBJ2-7
CDR3 DNA: TGTGCCAGCACCCCGGGGAGCGAGCAGTACTTC
CDR3 protein: CASTPGSEQYF

clone size: .
V gene: TRBV14
D gene: .
J gene: TRBJ2-6
CDR3 DNA: TGTGCCAGCAGTCTCATCAGCTCTGGGGCCAACGTCCTGACTTTC
CDR3 protein: CASSLISSGANVLTF

clone size: .
V gene: TRBV6-1
D gene: TRBD1
J gene: TRBJ2-5
CDR3 DNA: TGTGCCAGCAGTGACGGCAGGGGGCAGGGGGAGACCCAGTACTTC
CDR3 protein: CASSDGRGQGETQYF

clone size: .
V gene: TRBV9
D gene: .
J gene: TRBJ2-1
CDR3 DNA: TGTGCCAGCAGCCCATGGGCGGGGTTTTCCTACAATGAGCAGTTCTTC
CDR3 protein: CASSPWAGFSYNEQFF

clone size: once
V gene: TRBV5-6
D gene: .
J gene: TRBJ2-1
CDR3 DNA: TGTGCCAGCAGCTTATCTAGTTTAGGGGACGGGGATGAGCAGTTCTTC
CDR3 protein: CASSLSSLGDGDEQFF

clone size: .
V gene: TRBV5-6
D gene: .
J gene: TRBJ1-1
CDR3 DNA: TGTGCCAGCAGCTTGGATCCAATGAACACTGAAGCTTTCTTT
CDR3 protein: CASSLDPMNTEAFF

clone size: .
V gene: TRBV7-8
D gene: TRBD2
J gene: TRBJ2-3
CDR3 DNA: TGTGCCAGCAGCTTTAGCGGGAGTGACACAGATACGCAGTATTTT
CDR3 protein: CASSFSGSDTDTQYF

clone size: .
V gene: TRBV29-1
D gene: TRBD2
J gene: TRBJ2-1
CDR3 DNA: TGCAGCGTTGAAGATCAGCAACTAGCGGGGTTTAATGAGCAGTTCTTC
CDR3 protein: CSVEDQQLAGFNEQFF

clone size: .
V gene: TRBV27
D gene: .
J gene: TRBJ1-2
CDR3 DNA: TGTGCCAGCAGTTTATCCCGAATCGGTGGCTACACCTTC
CDR3 protein: CASSLSRIGGYTF

clone size: once
V gene: TRBV5-6
D gene: .
J gene: TRBJ2-2
CDR3 DNA: TGTGCCAGCAGCTTGAGTGGTCAGGGGACCGGGGAGCTGTTTTTT
CDR3 protein: CASSLSGQGTGELFF

clone size: .
V gene: TRBV19
D gene: .
J gene: TRBJ2-3
CDR3 DNA: TGTGCCAGTAGGTATTCGTTCACAGATACGCAGTATTTT
CDR3 protein: CASRYSFTDTQYF

clone size: .
V gene: TRBV2
D gene: .
J gene: TRBJ1-4
CDR3 DNA: TGTGCCAGCAGTGATAGGGACGAAAAACTGTTTTTT
CDR3 protein: CASSDRDEKLFF

clone size: .
V gene: TRBV28
D gene: TRBD1
J gene: TRBJ1-1
CDR3 DNA: TGTGCCAGCAGTCTTCCGACAGGGGCGAACACTGAAGCTTTCTTT
CDR3 protein: CASSLPTGANTEAFF

clone size: .
V gene: TRBV27
D gene: .
J gene: TRBJ1-1
CDR3 DNA: TGTGCCAGCTCCAGGGGGAACACTGAAGCTTTCTTT
CDR3 protein: CASSRGNTEAFF